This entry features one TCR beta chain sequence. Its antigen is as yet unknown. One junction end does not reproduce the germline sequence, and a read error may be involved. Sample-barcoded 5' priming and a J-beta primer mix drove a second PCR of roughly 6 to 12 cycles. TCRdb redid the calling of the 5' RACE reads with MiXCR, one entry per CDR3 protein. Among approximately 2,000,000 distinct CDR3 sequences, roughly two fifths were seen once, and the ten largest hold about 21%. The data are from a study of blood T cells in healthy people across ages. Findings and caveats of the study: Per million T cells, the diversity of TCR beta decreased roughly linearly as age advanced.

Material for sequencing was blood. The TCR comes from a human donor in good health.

CDR3 loop: CASSPTGTDMQYF. CDR3 in DNA: TGTGCCAGCAGTCCCACAGGCACAGATATGCAGTATTTT. The V call is TRBV7-6, the J call TRBJ2-3, with D tentatively TRBD1 (5 bases). The germline gives CDR1 SGHVS, CDR2 FNYEAQ. The CDR3 is 13 residues long. The whole variable domain, remainder taken from reference TRBV7-6 and TRBJ2-3, is GAGVSQSPRYKVTKRGQDVALRCDPISGHVSLYWYRQALGQGPEFLTYFNYEAQQDKSGLPNDRFSAERPEGSISTLTIQRTEQRDSAMYRCASSPTGTDMQYFGPGTRLTVL.